This T cell receptor beta chain was captured in a study of blood T cell repertoires in COVID-19. Overall study context: Material from acute and convalescent COVID-19 was sourced from the United States, Italy and Spain.

V was clipped by 6 bases and J by 5 bases; unmatched bases: 5. CDR3 length equals 13 residues. Germline V gene sequence: CDR1 SNHLY, CDR2 FYNNEI. This table comes from immunoSEQ multiplex PCR, and its TCRdb copy is limited to in-frame clones, with some not included. The table lists roughly 92,000 clones, 75% to 90% of them singletons. Sequenced material: peripheral blood. The source is a woman of 80 years or more with active or convalescent COVID-19. V and J are TRBV2 and TRBJ2-5; 8 bases agree with TRBD2. The CDR3 sequence: CASRIAGRETQYF. In DNA, the CDR3 is TGTGCCAGCAGGATAGCGGGGAGGGAGACCCAGTACTTC.